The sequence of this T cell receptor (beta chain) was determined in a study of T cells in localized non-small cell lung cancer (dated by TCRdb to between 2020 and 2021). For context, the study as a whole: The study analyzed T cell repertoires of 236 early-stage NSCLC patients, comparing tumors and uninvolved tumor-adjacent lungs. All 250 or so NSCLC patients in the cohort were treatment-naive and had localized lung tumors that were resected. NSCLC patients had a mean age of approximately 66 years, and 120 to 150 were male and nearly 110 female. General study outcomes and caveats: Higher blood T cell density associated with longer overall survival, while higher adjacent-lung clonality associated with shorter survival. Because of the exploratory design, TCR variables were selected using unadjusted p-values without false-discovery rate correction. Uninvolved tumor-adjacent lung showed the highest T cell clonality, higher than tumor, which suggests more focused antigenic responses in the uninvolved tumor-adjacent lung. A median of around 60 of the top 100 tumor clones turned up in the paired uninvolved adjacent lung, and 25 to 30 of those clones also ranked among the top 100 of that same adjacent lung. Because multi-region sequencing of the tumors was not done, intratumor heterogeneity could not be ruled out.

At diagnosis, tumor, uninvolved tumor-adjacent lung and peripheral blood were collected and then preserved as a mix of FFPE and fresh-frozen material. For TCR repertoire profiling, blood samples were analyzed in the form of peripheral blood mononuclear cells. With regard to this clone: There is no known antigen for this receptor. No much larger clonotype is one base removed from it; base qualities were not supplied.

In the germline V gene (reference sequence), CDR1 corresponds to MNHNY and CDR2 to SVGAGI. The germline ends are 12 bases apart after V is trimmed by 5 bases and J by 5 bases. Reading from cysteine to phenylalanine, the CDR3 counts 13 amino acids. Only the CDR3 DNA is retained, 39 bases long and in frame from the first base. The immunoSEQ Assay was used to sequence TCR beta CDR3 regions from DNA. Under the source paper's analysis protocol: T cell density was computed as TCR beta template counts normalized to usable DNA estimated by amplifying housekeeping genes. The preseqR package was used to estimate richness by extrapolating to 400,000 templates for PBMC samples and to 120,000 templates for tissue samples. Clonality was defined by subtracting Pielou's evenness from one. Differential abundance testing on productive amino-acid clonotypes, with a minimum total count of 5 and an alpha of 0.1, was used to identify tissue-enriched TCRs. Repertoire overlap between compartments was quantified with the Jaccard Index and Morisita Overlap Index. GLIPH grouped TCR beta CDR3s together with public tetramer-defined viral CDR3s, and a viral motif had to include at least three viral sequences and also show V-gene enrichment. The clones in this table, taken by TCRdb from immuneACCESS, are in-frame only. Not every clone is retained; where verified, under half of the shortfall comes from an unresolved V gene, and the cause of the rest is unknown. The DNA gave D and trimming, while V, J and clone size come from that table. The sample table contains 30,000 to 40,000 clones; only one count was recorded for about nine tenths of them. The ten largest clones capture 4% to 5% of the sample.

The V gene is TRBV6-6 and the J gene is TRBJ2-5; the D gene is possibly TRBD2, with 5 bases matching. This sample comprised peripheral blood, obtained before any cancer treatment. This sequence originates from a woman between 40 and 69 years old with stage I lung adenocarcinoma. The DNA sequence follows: TGTGCCAGCAGTCAACCGGGCGGGGAGACCCAGTACTTC. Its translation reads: CASSQPGGETQYF.